Presented here are 23 T cell receptor beta chains from one specimen sequenced in a study of cytomegalovirus exposure and HLA in healthy donors. 13 Jbeta primers and 60 Vbeta primers were used for the PCR. The method was immunoSEQ multiplex PCR; TCRdb's version includes in-frame clones alone and lacks a portion of them. Here the sample spans under 200,000 clones, approximately 81% being singletons. Material for sequencing was PBMCs. The receptor source for this set is a woman aged 45-65 years in good health and CMV-seronegative.

The chain is built from TRBV28 and TRBJ1-2; TRBD1 might be the D (6 bases). This CDR3 contains 15 residues. V was trimmed by 2 bases and J by 2 bases, leaving 12 bases between them. CDR1 and CDR2 (germline): MDHEN, SYDVKM. The CDR3 spells CASSLTGQMNYGYTF. CDR3 in DNA: TGTGCCAGCAGTTTAACAGGACAGATGAACTATGGCTACACCTTC.

The chain recombines TRBV30 with TRBJ1-2; D perhaps matches TRBD1 (6 bases). Trimming left V 3 bases short and J 4 bases short, with 15 bases between. The germline CDR1 and CDR2 sequences are GTSNPN and SVGIG (reference sequence). This CDR3 comprises 14 residues. CDR3 DNA sequence: TGTGCCTGGAGCCCACAAACAGGGTTCTATGGCTACACCTTC. Protein sequence: CAWSPQTGFYGYTF.

V usage is TRBV6-1 and J usage is TRBJ1-5; 7 bases line up with TRBD1. The CDR3 consists of 16 residues. Germline CDR1 reads MNHNS; CDR2 reads SASEGT. The V segment lost 3 bases and the J segment 1 base; nucleotides outside the gene matches: 6. Written as DNA, the CDR3 is TGTGCCAGCAGTGACTTGCCAGGGGGGAGCAATCAGCCCCAGCATTTT. Its protein is CASSDLPGGSNQPQHF.

V gene TRBV5-5 combines with J gene TRBJ1-2, with D unclear. The germline gives CDR1 SGHKS, CDR2 YYEKEE (reference sequence). This CDR3 has 14 amino acids. V lost 4 bases, J lost 4 bases, and 14 bases lay in between. The CDR3 DNA sequence: TGTGCCAGCAGCCCGGACTCGGGAGGCTATGGCTACACCTTC. This sequence encodes CASSPDSGGYGYTF.

The chain couples TRBV7-2 to TRBJ1-5; D unresolved. This CDR3 spans 15 amino acids. Germline values: CDR1 SGHTA, CDR2 FQGNSA. The germline V and J ends were trimmed by 5 bases and 0 bases, with 11 bases remaining between them. CDR3 sequence (DNA): TGTGCCAGCAGCCCTGCAGGTTATAGCAATCAGCCCCAGCATTTT. Protein: CASSPAGYSNQPQHF.

This clone was seen just once. CDR3 loop: CASSPFGGNEQFF. CDR3 nucleotide sequence: TGTGCCAGCAGCCCATTCGGGGGGAATGAGCAGTTCTTC. J is TRBJ2-1 and V is TRBV13; 7 nucleotides match TRBD2. The CDR3 runs to 13 residues. The J segment lost 7 bases and the V segment lost 5 bases, leaving 5 bases of the junction unmatched. The germline gives CDR1 PRHDT, CDR2 FYEKMQ (reference sequence).

The chain uses TRBV5-8 and TRBJ2-7; TRBD2 agrees at 8 bases. Germline V CDR1 and CDR2: SGHTS, YDEGEE. The CDR3 is 16 amino acids. The ends lost 3 bases at V and 0 bases at J; junction bases unmatched: 8. CDR3 DNA sequence: TGTGCCAGCAGCTACCCTCCGGGAGGGAGCTCCTACGAGCAGTACTTC. Its translation: CASSYPPGGSSYEQYF.

The genes are TRBV2 and TRBJ1-4; D is unclear. Trimming removed 2 bases from V and 8 bases from J, with 15 bases in between. Per the germline V gene, CDR1 is SNHLY and CDR2 is FYNNEI. The CDR3 consists of 15 residues. The CDR3 is CASSESGGLGEKLFF. CDR3 DNA sequence: TGTGCCAGCAGTGAATCAGGAGGGTTGGGGGAAAAACTGTTTTTT.

As regards this clone: One end of the junction fails to match germline, which may point to a read error. This CDR3 is also generated by other DNA sequences in the sample. The genes are TRBV7-2 and TRBJ2-5, with 8 nucleotides matching TRBD1. The CDR3 contains 15 residues. CDR1 is SGHTA, CDR2 FQGNSA, per germline. The CDR3 nucleotides read TGTGCCAGCAGCCAACGACAGGGGCGGGCGGAGACTCAGTACTTC. Translating it yields CASSQRQGRAETQYF.

V usage is TRBV4-3 and J usage is TRBJ2-2; the D is unclear. Germline V gene lookup returns CDR1 LGHNA and CDR2 YSLEER. V was clipped by 4 bases and J by 3 bases, with 9 bases between them. This CDR3 spans 14 amino acids. CDR3: CASSRALDTGELFF. CDR3 bases: TGCGCCAGCAGCCGGGCATTGGACACCGGGGAGCTGTTTTTT.

The chain carries TRBV7-2 and TRBJ1-5; D might be TRBD1 (5 bases). V was pared by 3 bases and J by 4 bases, with 13 bases between. CDR3 length: 15 residues. Germline assignment: CDR1 SGHTA and CDR2 FQGNSA. CDR3 protein: CASSFSRGENQPQHF. Here the CDR3 DNA reads TGTGCCAGCAGCTTTTCTAGGGGTGAGAATCAGCCCCAGCATTTT.

The chain couples TRBV4-2 to TRBJ2-1; tentative D call: TRBD2 (6 bases). Germline CDR1 and CDR2: LGHNA and YNFKEQ. The CDR3 totals 14 residues. Trimming shortened V by 1 base and J by 10 bases, and 14 bases separated the two germline ends. DNA of the CDR3: TGTGCCAGCAGCCAAGTGGGGGGAATAAGCGAGCAGTTCTTC. Translated, it gives CASSQVGGISEQFF.

This clone appeared a single time. The chain employs TRBV27 and TRBJ2-7, with 7 positions matching TRBD2. The germline V gene has CDR1 MNHEY and CDR2 SMNVEV (reference sequence). The CDR3 extends over 15 amino acids. The V and J ends lost 8 bases and 2 bases, in that order; junction bases with no gene match: 12. This chain's CDR3 is CASLALGGNTYEQYF. The DNA for the CDR3 is TGTGCCAGCCTGGCCTTGGGAGGGAACACCTACGAGCAGTACTTC.

This clone was seen just once. V usage is TRBV27 and J usage is TRBJ2-7; TRBD2 matches at 11 bases. Germline V lookup: CDR1 MNHEY, CDR2 SMNVEV (reference sequence). The V gene end was trimmed by 6 bases and the J gene end by 2 bases; junction bases not matched to a gene: 6. This CDR3 region has 15 residues. The CDR3 reads CASSPLAGGAYEQYF. As DNA, the CDR3 is TGTGCCAGCAGCCCTCTAGCGGGGGGAGCCTACGAGCAGTACTTC.

The count of this clone is one. The chain recombines TRBV5-1 with TRBJ2-5; TRBD1 matches 8 bases. The V segment lost 0 bases and the J segment 4 bases; nucleotides outside the gene matches: 5. This CDR3 contains 15 residues. The germline V gene has CDR1 SGHRS and CDR2 YFSETQ. The CDR3 nucleotides read TGCGCCAGCAGCTTGGCAGGGGGCATAAGAGAGACCCAGTACTTC. This sequence encodes CASSLAGGIRETQYF.

The chain has TRBV27 and TRBJ2-7, with D possibly being TRBD2 (6 bases). CDR3 length: 11 residues. Germline loops: CDR1 MNHEY, CDR2 SMNVEV (reference sequence). V was cut by 8 bases and J by 5 bases, with 10 bases left in between. CDR3 sequence (DNA): TGTGCCAGCTATGGGGGGAACGAGCAGTACTTC. This sequence encodes CASYGGNEQYF.

The rearrangement links TRBV19 to TRBJ1-3; the match to TRBD1 covers 8 bases. V lost 5 bases to trimming and J lost 1 base; unmatched junction nucleotides: 7. Germline V CDR1 and CDR2: LNHDA, SQIVND (reference sequence). The CDR3 spans 16 residues. This chain's CDR3 is CASSRRDRPSGNTIYF. DNA of the CDR3: TGTGCCAGTAGTCGACGGGACAGGCCATCTGGAAACACCATATATTTT.

The rearrangement links TRBV29-1 to TRBJ2-7, with D possibly TRBD1 on 6 matching bases. The CDR3 has 13 residues. Germline V gives CDR1 SQVTM, CDR2 ANQGSEA. The V end was cut by 4 bases, the J end by 4 bases, with 14 bases between. DNA of the CDR3: TGCAGCGTTGTTTCAGGGACAACATACGAGCAGTACTTC. Protein product: CSVVSGTTYEQYF.

This clone was seen more than once but under ten times. The chain has TRBV6-5 and TRBJ1-2, with unresolved D. CDR1 and CDR2 from the germline V gene are MNHEY and SVGAGI. Trimming removed 6 bases from V and 2 bases from J, with 16 bases in between. The CDR3 is 15 residues long. CDR3 protein: CASSPRRPGNYGYTF. The CDR3 DNA follows: TGTGCCAGCAGCCCGAGGAGGCCGGGAAACTATGGCTACACCTTC.

This clone has just one count. CDR3 in amino acids: CASSRQGAPTGELFF. The DNA for the CDR3 is TGTGCCAGCAGTCGACAGGGGGCGCCCACCGGGGAGCTGTTTTTT. The chain is built from TRBV2 and TRBJ2-2; TRBD1 matches 10 bases. Germline CDR1 is SNHLY and CDR2 is FYNNEI. The CDR3 extends over 15 amino acids. Trimming at V came to 5 bases and at J to 4 bases, leaving 4 bases not matched to a gene.

The chain couples TRBV28 to TRBJ1-3; 8 bases agree with TRBD1. The CDR3 extends over 15 amino acids. Germline V gives CDR1 MDHEN, CDR2 SYDVKM. The trim removed 3 bases at V and 0 bases at J, leaving 1 base unmatched. This chain's CDR3 is CASSLGQASGNTIYF. CDR3 sequence (DNA): TGTGCCAGCAGTTTGGGACAGGCCTCTGGAAACACCATATATTTT.

The chain employs TRBV5-1 and TRBJ2-1, with 7 bases fitting TRBD2. V lost 0 bases, J lost 7 bases, and 7 bases stayed unmatched. Germline V gives CDR1 SGHRS, CDR2 YFSETQ. The CDR3 covers 15 residues. CDR3 in DNA: TGCGCCAGCAGCTTGGTGGGGGAGGGCCTGAATGAGCAGTTCTTC. Translation: CASSLVGEGLNEQFF.

V usage is TRBV6-4 and J usage is TRBJ1-4; 8 nucleotides line up with TRBD1. CDR1 is MRHNA and CDR2 is SNTAGT in the germline V gene. CDR3 length: 15 residues. Losses at the gene ends were 6 bases for V and 7 bases for J; bases not matched to a gene: 10. The CDR3 nucleotides are TGTGCCAGCAGAGCACAGGGGGAATCGAGTGAAAAACTGTTTTTT. This sequence encodes CASRAQGESSEKLFF.